The next 24 T cell receptor beta chains were all read from a single sample in a study of cytomegalovirus exposure and HLA in healthy donors. With 60 Vbeta and 13 Jbeta primers, the PCR was carried out. Profiling relied on immunoSEQ multiplex PCR, and the TCRdb table lists in-frame clones only, not all of them. The sample holds 200,000 to 250,000 clones, 76% seen once. The sequenced material came from PBMCs. The receptors stem from a young man in good health and CMV-seronegative.

CDR3 protein: CASSLGGGNYEQYF. The CDR3 DNA follows: TGTGCCAGCAGCTTGGGCGGGGGCAACTACGAGCAGTACTTC. The chain recombines TRBV7-9 with TRBJ2-7; the D gene is possibly TRBD2 (7 bases). The CDR3 covers 14 residues. Germline CDR1 is SEHNR and CDR2 is FQNEAQ (reference sequence). The germline V and J ends were trimmed by 3 bases and 3 bases, with 12 bases remaining between them. The full variable domain, rest sourced from reference TRBV7-9 and TRBJ2-7, is DTGVSQNPRHKITKRGQNVTFRCDPISEHNRLYWYRQTLGQGPEFLTYFQNEAQLEKSRLLSDRFSAERPKGSFSTLEIQRTEQGDSAMYLCASSLGGGNYEQYFGPGTRLTVT.

The rearrangement joins TRBV2 to TRBJ2-3; TRBD1 agrees at 7 bases. CDR1 is SNHLY, CDR2 FYNNEI, per germline. The CDR3 is 14 amino acids. Trimming at V came to 4 bases and at J to 4 bases, leaving 5 bases not matched to a gene. DNA for the CDR3: TGTGCCAGCAGTGCGACAGGGCGCTCAGATACGCAGTATTTT. Protein sequence: CASSATGRSDTQYF.

V gene TRBV21-1 combines with J gene TRBJ2-7; the DNA was not used to check the table's D call, TRBD2. TRBV21-1 is noted as a pseudogene. This CDR3 is built from 13 residues. Here the CDR3 reads CASSGRTSDEQYF. CDR3 DNA: TGTGCCAGCAGCGGGCGGACTAGCGACGAGCAGTACTTC.

The chain is built from TRBV13 and TRBJ2-7; 8 positions agree with TRBD2. Germline CDR1 and CDR2: PRHDT and FYEKMQ (reference sequence). V lost 1 base, J lost 5 bases, and 1 base stayed unmatched. The CDR3 loop spans 13 amino acids. The CDR3 region is CASSLVSGNEQYF. CDR3 sequence (DNA): TGTGCCAGCAGCTTAGTTAGCGGGAACGAGCAGTACTTC.

This clone was picked up a small number of times. J is TRBJ2-2 and V is TRBV25-1, with D perhaps TRBD1 (6 bases). The CDR3 contains 14 residues. Per the germline V gene, CDR1 is MGHDK and CDR2 is SYGVNS. V lost 2 bases and J 5 bases, leaving 9 bases between the germline ends. The CDR3 DNA follows: TGTGCCAGCAGTGAAGAGGGGGAAACCGGGGAGCTGTTTTTT. It is translated as CASSEEGETGELFF.

This clone occurred a few times. The chain recombines TRBV19 with TRBJ1-5, with D possibly TRBD1 on 5 matching bases. Looked up from germline, CDR1 is LNHDA and CDR2 is SQIVND (reference sequence). This CDR3 spans 16 amino acids. V was pared by 6 bases and J by 3 bases, with 18 bases between. CDR3 sequence (DNA): TGTGCCAGTAGGGAGCGGGACGGAGTCATCAATCAGCCCCAGCATTTT. Translating gives CASRERDGVINQPQHF.

Only a few counts were recorded for this clone. The genes are TRBV5-1 and TRBJ1-1; D unclear. Germline V gives CDR1 SGHRS, CDR2 YFSETQ. The V end lost 2 bases, the J end lost 6 bases, and 8 bases lay between the germline ends. CDR3 size: 12 residues. The CDR3 region has the DNA TGCGCCAGCAGCTTCTCTGAGTCTGAAGCTTTCTTT. Translated, it gives CASSFSESEAFF.

J is TRBJ2-7 and V is TRBV7-2, with 7 bases identical to TRBD2. The CDR3 is 15 residues long. The V and J ends lost 1 base and 7 bases, in that order; junction bases with no gene match: 10. Looked up from germline, CDR1 is SGHTA and CDR2 is FQGNSA. As DNA, the CDR3 is TGTGCCAGCAGCTTAGTTAGCGGGCTCCCCTTAGAGCAGTACTTC. This gives the protein CASSLVSGLPLEQYF.

CDR3 region: CASSQVEGVTEAFF. CDR3 nucleotides: TGTGCCAGCAGCCAAGTTGAGGGGGTCACTGAAGCTTTCTTT. The chain is built from TRBV14 and TRBJ1-1; possibly TRBD1 for D (6 bases). In germline, CDR1 is SGHDN, CDR2 FVKESK. The ends were cut back, 1 base at V and 4 bases at J, with 10 bases in the middle. This CDR3 is built from 14 residues. Supplemented by reference TRBV14 and TRBJ1-1, the full variable domain reads EAGVTQFPSHSVIEKGQTVTLRCDPISGHDNLYWYRRVMGKEIKFLLHFVKESKQDESGMPNNRFLAERTGGTYSTLKVQPAELEDSGVYFCASSQVEGVTEAFFGQGTRLTVV.

The chain has TRBV1 and TRBJ2-3; the D call TRBD1 from the table was never checked on the DNA. TRBV1 has pseudogene status. This CDR3 spans 16 amino acids. DNA for the CDR3: TGCACCAGCAGCCAAGTGGGGCAATCTAGCACAGATACGCAGTATTTT. It specifies CTSSQVGQSSTDTQYF.

V is TRBV18 and J is TRBJ2-3; D remains unclear. Trimming removed 2 bases from V and 2 bases from J, with 8 bases in between. CDR3 length: 14 residues. CDR1 is KGHSH, CDR2 LQKENI, per germline. The CDR3 DNA reads TGTGCCAGCTCACCAGGGCAGTACACAGATACGCAGTATTTT. Its protein product is CASSPGQYTDTQYF.

This chain joins TRBV28 and TRBJ1-3; D perhaps matches TRBD1 (5 bases). This CDR3 has 16 residues. Per germline, CDR1 MDHEN and CDR2 SYDVKM. V gave up 5 bases and J gave up 10 bases, with 24 bases separating them. The CDR3 nucleotides are TGTGCCAGCAGTCGAACCCCGCAGGGCCTTACGAGGACCATATATTTT. This codes for CASSRTPQGLTRTIYF.

The J gene is TRBJ2-7, the V gene TRBV5-5, with TRBD1 matching 10 bases. The germline gives CDR1 SGHKS, CDR2 YYEKEE (reference sequence). Trimming removed 1 base from V and 2 bases from J; junction bases left unmatched: 6. The length of the CDR3 is 16 residues. CDR3 sequence: CASSLKGQGTTYEQYF. The CDR3 region has the DNA TGTGCCAGCAGCTTGAAGGGACAGGGGACTACCTACGAGCAGTACTTC. Together with reference TRBV5-5 and TRBJ2-7, the CDR3 gives the full variable domain: DAGVTQSPTHLIKTRGQQVTLRCSPISGHKSVSWYQQVLGQGPQFIFQYYEKEERGRGNFPDRFSARQFPNYSSELNVNALLLGDSALYLCASSLKGQGTTYEQYFGPGTRLTVT.

The V and J genes are TRBV7-9 and TRBJ1-6, with D perhaps matching TRBD1 (6 bases). Deletions cut 5 bases from V and 9 bases from J, with 17 bases between. Germline V lookup: CDR1 SEHNR, CDR2 FQNEAQ (reference sequence). This CDR3 contains 15 residues. The CDR3 reads CASSSIRGAASPLHF. CDR3 nucleotides: TGTGCCAGCAGCAGTATCAGGGGAGCGGCTTCACCCCTCCACTTT.

V and J are TRBV6-1 and TRBJ2-1, with TRBD2 identical over 9 bases. This CDR3 has 15 residues. The ends lost 4 bases at V and 3 bases at J; junction bases unmatched: 4. Per germline, CDR1 MNHNS and CDR2 SASEGT. The CDR3 is CASSAGLAVYNEQFF. CDR3 DNA sequence: TGTGCCAGCAGTGCGGGACTAGCTGTCTACAATGAGCAGTTCTTC.

The rearrangement links TRBV7-9 to TRBJ2-7; 7 nucleotides agree with TRBD2. Germline-derived CDR1 and CDR2 are SEHNR and FQNEAQ (reference sequence). The CDR3 length is 14 residues. Trimming removed 3 bases from V and 5 bases from J; junction bases left unmatched: 7. CDR3 sequence: CASSFAGEWHEQYF. In DNA, the CDR3 is TGTGCCAGCAGCTTCGCGGGAGAGTGGCACGAGCAGTACTTC.

The V and J genes are TRBV5-1 and TRBJ2-7, with D possibly being TRBD2 (5 bases). The CDR3 totals 16 residues. V dropped 0 bases and J dropped 7 bases, with 20 bases sitting between them. Germline CDR1 and CDR2: SGHRS and YFSETQ. The CDR3, as DNA: TGCGCCAGCAGCTTGGTGATCGATTCAATAGCGAGGGAGCAGTACTTC. This encodes CASSLVIDSIAREQYF. The variable domain in full, with the rest retrieved from reference TRBV5-1 and TRBJ2-7, is KAGVTQTPRYLIKTRGQQVTLSCSPISGHRSVSWYQQTPGQGLQFLFEYFSETQRNKGNFPGRFSGRQFSNSRSEMNVSTLELGDSALYLCASSLVIDSIAREQYFGPGTRLTVT.

This sequence joins TRBV6-5 and TRBJ1-4; D not resolved. The CDR3 spans 15 residues. V dropped 2 bases and J dropped 0 bases, with 7 bases sitting between them. From germline, CDR1 is MNHEY and CDR2 SVGAGI. The CDR3 region is CASSYQIPTNEKLFF. In DNA form, the CDR3 reads TGTGCCAGCAGTTACCAGATACCAACTAATGAAAAACTGTTTTTT.

The chain joins TRBV2 to TRBJ2-7, with D perhaps TRBD1 (6 bases). This CDR3 comprises 13 residues. Trimming pared 6 bases from V and 6 bases from J, leaving 15 bases between. Per the germline V gene, CDR1 is SNHLY and CDR2 is FYNNEI. The CDR3 region is CASRGQPGGEQYF. Written as DNA, the CDR3 is TGTGCCAGCAGAGGACAGCCGGGCGGCGAGCAGTACTTC.

This clone has just a few counts. The chain has TRBV2 and TRBJ1-2, with D possibly being TRBD1 (6 bases). The CDR3 totals 14 residues. The V gene lost 2 bases and the J gene lost 7 bases, with 14 bases spanning the gap. The germline gives CDR1 SNHLY, CDR2 FYNNEI. Here the CDR3 reads CASSEWDTGLGYTF. CDR3 nucleotides: TGTGCCAGCAGTGAATGGGACACGGGTCTTGGCTACACCTTC.

V gene TRBV7-6 combines with J gene TRBJ2-1; 8 bases agree with TRBD2. The trim removed 5 bases at V and 9 bases at J, leaving 12 bases unmatched. The germline V gene has CDR1 SGHVS and CDR2 FNYEAQ. This CDR3 has 15 amino acids. For the CDR3, the DNA is TGTGCCAGCAGCACAGACCGGGGGGGGGAGTTTGAGCAGTTCTTC. This gives the protein CASSTDRGGEFEQFF.

The chain carries TRBV30 and TRBJ2-7; tentatively, D is TRBD1 (7 bases). The V end lost 3 bases, the J end lost 2 bases, and 11 bases lay between the germline ends. CDR3 size: 13 residues. In germline, CDR1 is GTSNPN, CDR2 SVGIG (reference sequence). The CDR3 region is CAWREGAAYEQYF. The CDR3 DNA is TGTGCCTGGAGGGAGGGGGCCGCCTACGAGCAGTACTTC.

The chain links TRBV7-3 to TRBJ2-2; 13 nucleotides align to TRBD2. Germline CDR1 SGHTA, CDR2 FQGTGA. V shed 4 bases and J 7 bases; nucleotides not matched to a gene: 6. The CDR3 is 16 amino acids. CDR3 nucleotides: TGTGCCAGCAGCTCGGGACTAGCGGGAAGGGACGGGGAGCTGTTTTTT. Encoded protein: CASSSGLAGRDGELFF.

This rearrangement joins TRBV14 to TRBJ1-2, with 9 bases fitting TRBD1. Per the germline V gene, CDR1 is SGHDN and CDR2 is FVKESK. The V and J ends lost 0 bases and 0 bases, in that order; junction bases with no gene match: 14. The CDR3 extends over 20 amino acids. This CDR3 reads CASSQDGGRDRATSNYGYTF. As DNA, the CDR3 is TGTGCCAGCAGCCAAGATGGGGGTCGGGACAGGGCGACGTCTAACTATGGCTACACCTTC.